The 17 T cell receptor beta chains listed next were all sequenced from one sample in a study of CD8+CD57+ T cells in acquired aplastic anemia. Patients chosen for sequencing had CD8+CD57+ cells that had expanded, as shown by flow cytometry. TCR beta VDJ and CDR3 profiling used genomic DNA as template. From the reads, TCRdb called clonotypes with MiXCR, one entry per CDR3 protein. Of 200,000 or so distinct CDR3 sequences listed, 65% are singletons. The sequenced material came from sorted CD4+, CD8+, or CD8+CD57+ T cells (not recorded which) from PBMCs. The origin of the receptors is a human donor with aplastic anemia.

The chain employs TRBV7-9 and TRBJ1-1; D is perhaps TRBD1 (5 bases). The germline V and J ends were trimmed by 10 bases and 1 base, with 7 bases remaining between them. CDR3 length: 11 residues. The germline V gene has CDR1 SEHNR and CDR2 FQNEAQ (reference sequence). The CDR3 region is CATTGNTEAFF. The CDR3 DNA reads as TGTGCCACTACAGGGAACACTGAAGCTTTCTTT.

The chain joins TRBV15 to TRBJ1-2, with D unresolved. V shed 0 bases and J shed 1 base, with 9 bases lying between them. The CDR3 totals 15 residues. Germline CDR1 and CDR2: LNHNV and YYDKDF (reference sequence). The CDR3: CATSRDVGVNYGYTF. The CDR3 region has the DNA TGTGCCACCAGCAGAGACGTCGGGGTTAACTATGGCTACACCTTC.

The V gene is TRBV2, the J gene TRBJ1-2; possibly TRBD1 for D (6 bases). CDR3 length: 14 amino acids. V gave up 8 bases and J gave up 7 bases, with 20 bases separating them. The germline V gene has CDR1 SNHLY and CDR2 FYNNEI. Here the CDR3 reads CASRRGGSEVGYTF. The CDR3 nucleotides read TGTGCCAGCCGTAGGGGGGGTTCGGAAGTTGGCTACACCTTC.

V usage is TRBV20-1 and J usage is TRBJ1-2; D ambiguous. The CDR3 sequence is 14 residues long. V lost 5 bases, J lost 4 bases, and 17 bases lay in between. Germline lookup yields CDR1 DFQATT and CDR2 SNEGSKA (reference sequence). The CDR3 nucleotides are TGCAGTGCTGATACGTCCTCCCCCCTCTATGGCTACACCTTC. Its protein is CSADTSSPLYGYTF.

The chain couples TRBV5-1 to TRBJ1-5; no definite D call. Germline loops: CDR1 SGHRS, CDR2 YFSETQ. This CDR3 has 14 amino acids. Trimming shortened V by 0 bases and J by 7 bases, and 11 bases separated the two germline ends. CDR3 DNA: TGCGCCAGCAGCTTGGAGGGTATCGGCCAGCCCCAGCATTTT. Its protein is CASSLEGIGQPQHF.

CDR3 in amino acids: CSAAPGTGGSGELFF. The CDR3 coding sequence is TGCAGTGCTGCCCCCGGGACAGGGGGATCCGGGGAGCTGTTTTTT. The genes are TRBV20-1 and TRBJ2-2; TRBD1 matches at 11 bases. Germline V CDR1 and CDR2: DFQATT, SNEGSKA (reference sequence). V was pared by 5 bases and J by 6 bases, with 8 bases of the junction left unmatched. CDR3 size: 15 residues.

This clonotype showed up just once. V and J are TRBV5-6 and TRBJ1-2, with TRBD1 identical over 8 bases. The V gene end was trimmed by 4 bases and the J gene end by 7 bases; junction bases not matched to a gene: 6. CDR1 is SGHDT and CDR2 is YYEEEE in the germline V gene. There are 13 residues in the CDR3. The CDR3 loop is CASSRTGTGGYTF. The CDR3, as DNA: TGTGCCAGCAGCCGGACAGGGACGGGTGGCTACACCTTC.

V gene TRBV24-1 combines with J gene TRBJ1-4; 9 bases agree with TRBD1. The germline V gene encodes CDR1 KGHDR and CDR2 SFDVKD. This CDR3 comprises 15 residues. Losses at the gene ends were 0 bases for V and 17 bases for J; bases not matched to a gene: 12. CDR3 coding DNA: TGTGCCACCAGTGATTTGACGTCGGGACAGGGCTCCTGTTTTTTT. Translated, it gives CATSDLTSGQGSCFF.

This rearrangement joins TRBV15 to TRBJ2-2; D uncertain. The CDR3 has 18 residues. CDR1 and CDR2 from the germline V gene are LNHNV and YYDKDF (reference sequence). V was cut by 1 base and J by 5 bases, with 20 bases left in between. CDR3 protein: CATSRGDKAAGRTGELFF. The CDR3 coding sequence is TGTGCCACCAGCAGAGGAGATAAGGCGGCAGGCCGGACCGGGGAGCTGTTTTTT.

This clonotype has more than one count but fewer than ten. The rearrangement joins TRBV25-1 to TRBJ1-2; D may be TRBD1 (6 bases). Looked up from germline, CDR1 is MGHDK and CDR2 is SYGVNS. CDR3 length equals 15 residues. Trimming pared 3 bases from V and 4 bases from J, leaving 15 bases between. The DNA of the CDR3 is TGTGCCAGCAGTGACCCTACAGGGACGGTCTATGGCTACACCTTC. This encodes CASSDPTGTVYGYTF.

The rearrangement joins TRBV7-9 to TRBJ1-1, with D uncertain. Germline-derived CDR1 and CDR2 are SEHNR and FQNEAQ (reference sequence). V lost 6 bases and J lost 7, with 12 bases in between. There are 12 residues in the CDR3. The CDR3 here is CASSYVAIEAFF. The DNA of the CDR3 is TGTGCCAGCAGTTACGTCGCAATTGAAGCTTTCTTT.

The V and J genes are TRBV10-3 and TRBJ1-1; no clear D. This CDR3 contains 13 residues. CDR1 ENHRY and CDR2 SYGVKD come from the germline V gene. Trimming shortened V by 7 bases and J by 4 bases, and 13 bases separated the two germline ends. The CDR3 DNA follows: TGTGCCATCAATAAGGATTCGGGCACTGAAGCTTTCTTT. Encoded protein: CAINKDSGTEAFF.

DNA for the CDR3: TGCAGTGCTAGAGCTGGGGTACAGCCCCAGCATTTT. Its translation: CSARAGVQPQHF. J is TRBJ1-5 and V is TRBV20-1; D not certain. The germline gives CDR1 DFQATT, CDR2 SNEGSKA (reference sequence). V was trimmed by 1 base and J by 7 bases, leaving 8 bases between them. The CDR3 has 12 residues.

For the CDR3, the DNA is TGTGCCAGCAGCCAAGAACTAGCGGGAATAACAGATACGCAGTATTTT. It specifies CASSQELAGITDTQYF. V gene TRBV4-2 combines with J gene TRBJ2-3, with TRBD2 matching over 10 bases. Germline V CDR1 and CDR2: LGHNA, YNFKEQ. Germline trimming cut 0 bases from V and 3 bases from J; bases unmatched to any gene: 3. This CDR3 contains 16 residues.

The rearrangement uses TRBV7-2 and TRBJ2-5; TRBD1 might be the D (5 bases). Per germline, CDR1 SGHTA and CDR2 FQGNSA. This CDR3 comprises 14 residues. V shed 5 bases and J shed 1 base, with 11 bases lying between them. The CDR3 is CASSPDSSQETQYF. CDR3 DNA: TGTGCCAGCAGCCCAGACAGTTCCCAAGAGACCCAGTACTTC.

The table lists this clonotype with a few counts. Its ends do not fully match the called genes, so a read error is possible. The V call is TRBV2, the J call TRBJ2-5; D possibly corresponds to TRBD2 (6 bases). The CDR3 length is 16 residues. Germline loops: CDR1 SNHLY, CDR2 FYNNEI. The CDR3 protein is CAGSVSLSGEEETQYF. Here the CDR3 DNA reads TGTGCCGGCAGTGTATCCTTATCGGGGGAGGAAGAGACCCAGTACTTC.

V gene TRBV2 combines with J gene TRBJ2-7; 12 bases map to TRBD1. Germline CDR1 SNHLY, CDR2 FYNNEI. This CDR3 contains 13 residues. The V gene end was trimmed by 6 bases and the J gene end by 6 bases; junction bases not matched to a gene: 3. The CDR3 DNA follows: TGTGCCAGCAGGGGGACAGGGGGCTCCGAGCAGTACTTC. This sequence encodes CASRGTGGSEQYF.